Sequencing of this T cell receptor (beta chain) was carried out in a study of T cell repertoires in cytomegalovirus infection. Findings and limits, study-wide: Within the response measured ex vivo, HLA-C-restricted CMV-specific TCR beta clonotypes were dominant.

V shed 3 bases and J 4 bases; nucleotides not matched to a gene: 11. CDR3 length: 16 amino acids. CDR1 and CDR2 from the germline V gene are SGHRS and YFSETQ. This clonotype was counted a few times. Its antigen is as yet unknown. MiXCR, run by TCRdb on the reads, gives a single entry per CDR3 protein. The sample contains around 240,000 distinct CDR3 sequences, over 20% of which appear only once. This sequence joins TRBV5-1 and TRBJ1-2; 8 positions agree with TRBD1. This clonotype originated in a human donor in good health (CMV status not recorded). Some clones in this sample may be carry-over from other donors' samples. Sequenced: CD8+ T cells from PBMCs. DNA of the CDR3: TGCGCCAGCAGCTCGACAGGGGAGCCAGGAGTCTATGGCTACACCTTC. This translates into CASSSTGEPGVYGYTF.